A selection of T cell receptor beta chains follows, all from one sample in a study of blood T cell repertoires in COVID-19. Clones were sequenced by immunoSEQ multiplex PCR, and TCRdb holds only the in-frame ones, with some missing. The table has about 240,000 clones, roughly 87% seen once; the top ten hold 0.65% to 0.9%. The source material was peripheral blood. Receptor source: a woman aged 30 to 39 with acute or convalescent COVID-19. Each CDR3 is given with its conserved first and last residue. Fields, in order: CDR3 protein, CDR3 DNA, clone size, J gene, CDR3 length, D gene, V gene. The D gene is left open where the match is weak. For some rows the clone size is stated as once, few or many, or as a class when expanded; others skip it.

cdr3_aa: CASSPGQGGTEAFF; cdr3_nt: TGTGCCAGCTCACCAGGCCAGGGGGGCACTGAAGCTTTCTTT; clone_size: -; j_call: TRBJ1-1; cdr3_length: 14; d_call: TRBD1; v_call: TRBV18
cdr3_aa: CASSQERGRVGGYF; cdr3_nt: TGTGCCAGCAGCCAAGAAAGGGGACGGGTCGGGGGGTACTTC; clone_size: -; j_call: TRBJ2-7; cdr3_length: 14; d_call: -; v_call: TRBV3-1/TRBV3-2
cdr3_aa: CASSLASGGRADEQFF; cdr3_nt: TGTGCCAGCAGCTTAGCGAGTGGCGGGAGGGCTGATGAGCAGTTCTTC; clone_size: -; j_call: TRBJ2-1; cdr3_length: 16; d_call: TRBD2; v_call: TRBV7-2
cdr3_aa: CASSGGAAALVNEQYF; cdr3_nt: TGTGCCAGCAGTGGGGGAGCGGCAGCTTTGGTCAACGAGCAGTACTTC; clone_size: -; j_call: TRBJ2-7; cdr3_length: 16; d_call: -; v_call: TRBV2
cdr3_aa: CSAGGADTQYF; cdr3_nt: TGCAGTGCTGGCGGGGCAGATACGCAGTATTTT; clone_size: -; j_call: TRBJ2-3; cdr3_length: 11; d_call: -; v_call: TRBV20-1
cdr3_aa: CASSWRDRGGNTIYF; cdr3_nt: TGTGCCAGCAGCTGGAGGGACAGGGGGGGAAACACCATATATTTT; clone_size: -; j_call: TRBJ1-3; cdr3_length: 15; d_call: TRBD1; v_call: TRBV7-2
cdr3_aa: CASSQAVAYEQYF; cdr3_nt: TGTGCCAGCAGCCAAGCGGTCGCCTACGAGCAGTACTTC; clone_size: -; j_call: TRBJ2-7; cdr3_length: 13; d_call: -; v_call: TRBV4-2
cdr3_aa: CASSLRAGGQFF; cdr3_nt: TGTGCCAGCAGTCTTCGTGCGGGAGGGCAGTTCTTC; clone_size: -; j_call: TRBJ2-1; cdr3_length: 12; d_call: TRBD2; v_call: TRBV27
cdr3_aa: CASSLRDRGETQYF; cdr3_nt: TGTGCCAGCAGTTTGCGGGACAGGGGGGAGACCCAGTACTTC; clone_size: -; j_call: TRBJ2-5; cdr3_length: 14; d_call: TRBD1; v_call: TRBV27
cdr3_aa: CASAVGHYGYTF; cdr3_nt: TGTGCTAGTGCCGTGGGGCACTATGGCTACACCTTC; clone_size: -; j_call: TRBJ1-2; cdr3_length: 12; d_call: -; v_call: TRBV12-5
cdr3_aa: CASSSEGGINTEAFF; cdr3_nt: TGTGCCAGTAGCTCCGAGGGGGGGATAAACACTGAAGCTTTCTTT; clone_size: -; j_call: TRBJ1-1; cdr3_length: 15; d_call: -; v_call: TRBV19
cdr3_aa: CAGDRGADEQYF; cdr3_nt: TGTGCCGGAGACAGGGGCGCCGACGAGCAGTACTTC; clone_size: few; j_call: TRBJ2-7; cdr3_length: 12; d_call: TRBD1; v_call: TRBV30
cdr3_aa: CASSLFSGNTGELFF; cdr3_nt: TGTGCCAGCAGTTTATTTAGCGGGAACACCGGGGAGCTGTTTTTT; clone_size: -; j_call: TRBJ2-2; cdr3_length: 15; d_call: -; v_call: TRBV27
cdr3_aa: CASSVTSGSDTQYF; cdr3_nt: TGTGCCAGCAGCGTGACTAGCGGGAGTGATACGCAGTATTTT; clone_size: -; j_call: TRBJ2-3; cdr3_length: 14; d_call: TRBD2; v_call: TRBV7-2
cdr3_aa: CASIRQGFTEAFF; cdr3_nt: TGTGCCAGCATAAGACAGGGTTTCACTGAAGCTTTCTTT; clone_size: -; j_call: TRBJ1-1; cdr3_length: 13; d_call: TRBD1; v_call: TRBV11-3
cdr3_aa: CASSQQGRDGANVLTF; cdr3_nt: TGTGCCAGCAGCCAACAGGGGAGAGATGGGGCCAACGTCCTGACTTTC; clone_size: -; j_call: TRBJ2-6; cdr3_length: 16; d_call: TRBD1; v_call: TRBV9
cdr3_aa: CASSTGNAYEQYF; cdr3_nt: TGTGCCAGCAGTACGGGAAATGCCTACGAGCAGTACTTC; clone_size: -; j_call: TRBJ2-7; cdr3_length: 13; d_call: -; v_call: TRBV7-9
cdr3_aa: CASRFIQESREGEQYF; cdr3_nt: TGTGCAAGTCGCTTCATCCAGGAGTCGCGGGAGGGCGAGCAGTACTTC; clone_size: -; j_call: TRBJ2-7; cdr3_length: 16; d_call: -; v_call: TRBV12-2
cdr3_aa: CAWKRDRKETQYF; cdr3_nt: TGTGCCTGGAAGAGGGATAGGAAAGAGACCCAGTACTTC; clone_size: -; j_call: TRBJ2-5; cdr3_length: 13; d_call: -; v_call: TRBV30
cdr3_aa: CASSEAGGTYEQYF; cdr3_nt: TGCGCCAGCAGTGAGGCAGGGGGAACCTACGAGCAGTACTTC; clone_size: -; j_call: TRBJ2-7; cdr3_length: 14; d_call: TRBD1; v_call: TRBV10-1
cdr3_aa: CASSSGTDFYGYTF; cdr3_nt: TGTGCCAGCAGCTCCGGGACAGACTTCTATGGCTACACCTTC; clone_size: -; j_call: TRBJ1-2; cdr3_length: 14; d_call: TRBD1; v_call: TRBV5-4
cdr3_aa: CATIPPAHGLAGPTDTQYF; cdr3_nt: TGTGCCACCATCCCTCCGGCACACGGACTAGCGGGACCTACAGATACGCAGTATTTT; clone_size: once; j_call: TRBJ2-3; cdr3_length: 19; d_call: TRBD2; v_call: TRBV24-1
cdr3_aa: CASISRHGTEAFF; cdr3_nt: TGTGCCAGCATCTCGCGACATGGGACTGAAGCTTTCTTT; clone_size: -; j_call: TRBJ1-1; cdr3_length: 13; d_call: -; v_call: TRBV12-3/TRBV12-4